These T cell receptor beta chains were read from a single sample in a study of shared clonotypes between healthy human individuals. Measured with immunoSEQ multiplex PCR; TCRdb has only the in-frame clones, and not every one. The repertoire consists of some 630,000 clones, with 95% to 97% occurring once and the leading ten covering roughly 0.12%. The sequenced sample was naive CD8+ T cells sorted from blood. Source of these receptors: a woman in her 30s in good health. Each CDR3 is given with its conserved first and last residue. Rows give clone size only sometimes, using once, few, many, or a class for an expanded clone.

V	J	length	size	CDR3
TRBV5-4	TRBJ2-7	12	.	CASSSSGYEQYF
TRBV7-3	TRBJ2-2	14	.	CASSLNPPAGELFF
TRBV9	TRBJ2-7	14	.	CASSVEASSYEQYF
TRBV7-9	TRBJ2-3	12	.	CASSKRGDTQYF
TRBV27	TRBJ2-7	15	.	CASRAGTGESYEQYF
TRBV28	TRBJ2-7	12	few	CASRRDSHEQYF
TRBV19	TRBJ1-2	13	.	CASSPPGTYGYTF
TRBV28	TRBJ1-1	12	.	CASSFGYTEAFF
TRBV28	.	17	.	CASNSIPSGSISYEQYF
TRBV2	TRBJ1-2	15	.	CASRWLGSANYGYTF
TRBV5-6	TRBJ1-5	12	.	CASSGGSQPQHF
TRBV9	TRBJ2-4	24	.	CASSVIWDRRTSGRVFRAKNIQYF
TRBV7-2	TRBJ2-7	14	.	CASRPTGEGYEQYF
TRBV5-6	TRBJ1-2	15	.	CASSLMEGGDYGYTF
TRBV9	TRBJ2-1	15	.	CASSAAGSSYNEQFF
TRBV13	TRBJ2-7	15	.	CASSFRFSNRYEQYF
TRBV29-1	TRBJ2-7	18	.	CSVEEPGSGRVQPGEQYF
TRBV6-1	TRBJ1-2	16	.	CASSERNRGGVRGYTF
TRBV27	TRBJ2-7	15	once	CASSLLGASGYEQYF
TRBV4-1	TRBJ2-3	17	.	CASSPRLQVAGTDTQYF
TRBV5-1	TRBJ2-1	16	.	CASSSETRRPYNEQFF
TRBV19	TRBJ2-7	14	.	CASSPGDRGYEQYF
TRBV27	TRBJ2-7	13	.	CASSLGAAYEQYF
TRBV15	TRBJ2-7	16	.	CATSVSGTSGTYEQYF
TRBV28	TRBJ2-3	19	.	CASSFPALGTSGSTDTQYF
TRBV19	TRBJ2-7	13	.	CASSMAVSYEQYF
TRBV19	TRBJ1-1	20	.	CASSIDRYEPGQGMVGEAFF
TRBV19	TRBJ1-5	14	.	CASSHQGKHQPQHF
TRBV10-3	TRBJ2-7	12	.	CAALAGDLEQYF
TRBV2	TRBJ1-4	12	.	CASRPISEKLFF
TRBV27	TRBJ1-2	14	.	CASSFQGSLRGYTF
TRBV6-5	TRBJ2-5	11	.	CASVGGAAQYF
TRBV4-2	TRBJ2-3	16	.	CASSQDRAGGTDTQYF
TRBV27	TRBJ1-6	14	.	CASSQILGDSPLHF
TRBV27	TRBJ2-2	14	.	CASTWTGGTGELFF
TRBV15	TRBJ2-1	14	.	CATSPSGLSNEQFF
TRBV9	TRBJ2-3	18	.	CASSVGGPSGSGTDTQYF
TRBV27	TRBJ2-7	14	.	CASSSPADSYEQYF
TRBV19	TRBJ2-7	16	.	CASSSPTPGPIYEQYF
TRBV11-2	TRBJ1-2	15	.	CASSSGPAGDYGYTF
TRBV6-5	TRBJ1-1	14	.	CASSYSKRNTEAFF
TRBV5-6	TRBJ1-5	16	.	CASKKTGQERTQPQHF
TRBV6-5	TRBJ2-1	15	.	CASSPSPGHHNEQFF
TRBV18	TRBJ1-1	13	.	CASSYGTLISVLF
TRBV7-3	TRBJ2-7	14	.	CASSLTAVTYEQYF
TRBV11-2	TRBJ1-2	13	.	CASSFGANYGYTF
TRBV13	TRBJ1-4	14	.	CASSQQGGGEKLFF
TRBV19	TRBJ2-1	15	.	CASSMVQRENNEQFF
TRBV15	TRBJ2-3	16	.	CATSRDQREGTDTQYF